The 30 T cell receptor beta chains presented below share a single source sample, sequenced in a study of T cell responses to AZD1222 COVID-19 vaccine. Sequencing was performed with immunoSEQ multiplex PCR; in TCRdb, only in-frame clones are kept and a portion is missing. The profile shows more than 85,000 clones, roughly four fifths of them singletons. The sample here was peripheral blood, taken on day 0 of AZD1222 vaccination. Receptors originate from an adult in good health.

The V gene is TRBV21-1, the J gene TRBJ2-7; the table gives TRBD2 as D, unverified against the DNA. TRBV21-1 corresponds to a pseudogene. The CDR3 covers 18 residues. CDR3 nucleotides: TGTGCCAGCAGCAAAAAAGCTAGCGGGAGGGGCCCTTCCTACGAGCAGTACTTC. It codes for CASSKKASGRGPSYEQYF.

This clone turned up a few times. The chain uses TRBV6-5 and TRBJ2-6; 7 bases align to TRBD1. V trimming: 6 bases; J trimming: 3 bases; junction bases outside the gene matches: 5. CDR1 and CDR2 from the germline V gene are MNHEY and SVGAGI. This CDR3 has 15 residues. The CDR3 sequence is CASSTYRGGANVLTF. CDR3 nucleotides: TGTGCCAGCAGCACCTACAGGGGTGGGGCCAACGTCCTGACTTTC.

CDR3 coding DNA: TGTGCCAGCAGTGGAACCGGGACAGCAACCTATGGCTACACCTTC. Translating it yields CASSGTGTATYGYTF. The J gene is TRBJ1-2, the V gene TRBV9; 7 bases agree with TRBD1. The CDR3 has 15 residues. With V trimmed by 5 bases and J by 4 bases, 11 bases remained unmatched. Germline-derived CDR1 and CDR2 are SGDLS and YYNGEE.

The chain combines TRBV9 with TRBJ1-4, with D uncertain. CDR1 is SGDLS, CDR2 YYNGEE, per germline. The CDR3 has 13 residues. Trimming stripped 4 bases from V and 13 bases from J, with 17 bases between. CDR3 nucleotide sequence: TGTGCCAGCAGCCCCCGTGCAGAAGGGTTACTGTTTTTT. The encoded protein is CASSPRAEGLLFF.

The chain is built from TRBV4-1 and TRBJ2-7; TRBD1 agrees at 8 bases. V shed 0 bases, J shed 3 bases, and the junction held 7 bases outside the gene matches. The CDR3 is 16 amino acids. Germline V gene data show CDR1 as MGHRA and CDR2 as YSYEKL. The CDR3 is CASSQERTGNRYEQYF. The CDR3 bases are TGCGCCAGCAGCCAAGAAAGGACAGGGAATCGCTACGAGCAGTACTTC.

A word on this clone: Other DNA sequences in this specimen translate into the identical CDR3. The chain couples TRBV18 to TRBJ2-3; D may correspond to TRBD1 or TRBD2 (5 bases each). This CDR3 has 15 residues. Germline lookup yields CDR1 KGHSH and CDR2 LQKENI. Between the trimmed V and J ends, which lost 4 bases and 3 bases, there was a span of 14 bases. In DNA form, the CDR3 reads TGTGCCAGCTCACTACCGGGACCTCCGACAGATACGCAGTATTTT. As protein: CASSLPGPPTDTQYF.

The V and J genes are TRBV7-3 and TRBJ2-3; D may correspond to TRBD1 or TRBD2 (7 bases each). This CDR3 region has 16 residues. V gave up 5 bases and J gave up 7 bases, with 22 bases separating them. Per germline, CDR1 SGHTA and CDR2 FQGTGA. This chain's CDR3 is CASSPFQGGAGNTQYF. DNA of the CDR3: TGTGCCAGCAGCCCCTTTCAGGGGGGGGCCGGGAATACGCAGTATTTT.

The rearrangement joins TRBV4-1 to TRBJ1-1, with 9 nucleotides matching TRBD1. The CDR3 covers 16 residues. Germline V gene lookup returns CDR1 MGHRA and CDR2 YSYEKL. With 3 bases clipped from V and 1 base from J, the junction kept 6 bases outside the gene matches. As DNA, the CDR3 is TGCGCCAGCAGCCAGTTACCGGGACAGGGGAACACTGAAGCTTTCTTT. This gives the protein CASSQLPGQGNTEAFF.

The rearrangement links TRBV5-1 to TRBJ2-7; D possibly corresponds to TRBD2 (6 bases). Looked up from germline, CDR1 is SGHRS and CDR2 is YFSETQ. The CDR3 length is 15 residues. The V and J ends lost 3 bases and 1 base respectively, with 14 bases between them. The CDR3 sequence is CASSSAGHNSYEQYF. As DNA, the CDR3 is TGCGCCAGCAGCTCGGCGGGGCACAATTCCTACGAGCAGTACTTC.

The sample holds one count of this clone. The chain links TRBV7-8 to TRBJ1-6; 7 bases fit TRBD1. V lost 2 bases, J lost 5 bases, and 9 bases stayed unmatched. The CDR3 has 17 amino acids. Germline V gene lookup returns CDR1 SGHVS and CDR2 FQNEAQ. The DNA of the CDR3 is TGTGCCAGCAGCTTACGCCCAGGGGGGAGGGATAATTCACCCCTCCACTTT. This gives the protein CASSLRPGGRDNSPLHF.

The rearrangement links TRBV7-9 to TRBJ2-2; 7 nucleotides line up with TRBD2. The V segment lost 1 base and the J segment 6 bases; nucleotides outside the gene matches: 5. Germline V gene data show CDR1 as SEHNR and CDR2 as FQNEAQ (reference sequence). CDR3 length: 15 amino acids. The CDR3 region is CASSLGGSGAGELFF. CDR3 sequence (DNA): TGTGCCAGCAGCTTAGGCGGGAGTGGGGCCGGGGAGCTGTTTTTT. Full variable domain (remainder filled in from reference TRBV7-9 and TRBJ2-2): DTGVSQNPRHKITKRGQNVTFRCDPISEHNRLYWYRQTLGQGPEFLTYFQNEAQLEKSRLLSDRFSAERPKGSFSTLEIQRTEQGDSAMYLCASSLGGSGAGELFFGEGSRLTVL.

The genes are TRBV7-6 and TRBJ2-3; perhaps TRBD1 as D (5 bases). Germline-derived CDR1 and CDR2 are SGHVS and FNYEAQ. The CDR3 totals 15 residues. Trimming stripped 4 bases from V and 1 base from J, with 12 bases between. The DNA of the CDR3 is TGTGCCAGCAGCTCGCAAGCAGGGCGCACAGATACGCAGTATTTT. This gives the protein CASSSQAGRTDTQYF.

The V call is TRBV18, the J call TRBJ1-1, with 7 bases fitting TRBD1. Per germline, CDR1 KGHSH and CDR2 LQKENI. The CDR3 runs to 12 residues. Trimming took 3 bases from V and 8 from J; bases not matched to a gene: 3. The CDR3 spells CASSPDRVEAFF. In DNA form, the CDR3 reads TGTGCCAGCTCACCTGACAGGGTCGAAGCTTTCTTT.

V gene TRBV9 combines with J gene TRBJ2-1; D remains ambiguous. V gave up 0 bases and J gave up 8 bases, with 15 bases separating them. The CDR3 spans 15 residues. Looked up from germline, CDR1 is SGDLS and CDR2 is YYNGEE. In DNA form, the CDR3 reads TGTGCCAGCAGCGTAGTTCCCCTTTCGGTCGATGAGCAGTTCTTC. Its protein product is CASSVVPLSVDEQFF.

V gene TRBV5-5 combines with J gene TRBJ1-1, with unresolved D. Trimming shortened V by 6 bases and J by 5 bases, and 26 bases separated the two germline ends. The CDR3 contains 17 residues. The V gene's germline CDR1 is SGHKS and CDR2 YYEKEE (reference sequence). The chain's CDR3 is CASKGPDRQSGWTEAFF. In DNA form, the CDR3 reads TGTGCCAGCAAAGGTCCCGATCGTCAATCGGGATGGACTGAAGCTTTCTTT.

This chain links TRBV9 with TRBJ1-2, with TRBD1 matching 9 bases. Germline trimming cut 0 bases from V and 3 bases from J; bases unmatched to any gene: 9. Germline V gene lookup returns CDR1 SGDLS and CDR2 YYNGEE. The CDR3 spans 17 residues. CDR3 loop: CASSVGVNRGRDYGYTF. As DNA, the CDR3 is TGTGCCAGCAGCGTAGGGGTGAACAGGGGGCGCGACTATGGCTACACCTTC.

This chain links TRBV3-1 (or the pseudogene TRBV3-2) with TRBJ1-2; 9 bases fit TRBD1. The length of the CDR3 is 14 residues. V trimming: 4 bases; J trimming: 4 bases; junction bases outside the gene matches: 4. The V gene's germline CDR1 is LGHDT and CDR2 YNNKEL (reference sequence). This CDR3 reads CASSPGTGPYGYTF. As DNA, the CDR3 is TGTGCCAGCAGCCCAGGGACAGGGCCCTATGGCTACACCTTC.

This clone turned up a few times. For the CDR3, the DNA is TGTGCCAGCAGCTTGATGGGGGCGCGTTATGGCTACACCTTC. Protein product: CASSLMGARYGYTF. The chain recombines TRBV5-6 with TRBJ1-2, with a weak D call TRBD1 (6 bases). CDR1 is SGHDT and CDR2 is YYEEEE in the germline V gene. The germline V and J ends were trimmed by 1 base and 5 bases, with 12 bases remaining between them. The CDR3 sequence is 14 residues long.

The rearrangement joins TRBV23-1 to TRBJ2-2; 7 bases are shared with TRBD2. TRBV23-1 is marked as an open reading frame, function uncertain. V dropped 0 bases and J dropped 0; count of bases not matched to a gene: 10. The CDR3 extends over 19 amino acids. CDR3 in amino acids: CASSQSLLRGDANTGELFF. DNA of the CDR3: TGCGCCAGCAGTCAATCTCTCCTCCGGGGGGACGCGAACACCGGGGAGCTGTTTTTT.

The chain couples TRBV7-2 to TRBJ2-5; 8 bases are shared with TRBD2. The V segment lost 2 bases and the J segment 0 bases; nucleotides outside the gene matches: 5. Germline CDR1 reads SGHTA; CDR2 reads FQGNSA. The CDR3 has 16 amino acids. CDR3: CASSLSGGGYQETQYF. DNA for the CDR3: TGTGCCAGCAGCTTAAGTGGCGGGGGGTACCAAGAGACCCAGTACTTC. Looking up the rest from reference TRBV7-2 and TRBJ2-5 gives the full variable domain: GAGVSQSPSNKVTEKGKDVELRCDPISGHTALYWYRQSLGQGLEFLIYFQGNSAPDKSGLPSDRFSAERTGGSVSTLTIQRTQQEDSAVYLCASSLSGGGYQETQYFGPGTRLLVL.

J is TRBJ1-2 and V is TRBV7-2, with D unresolved. The germline gives CDR1 SGHTA, CDR2 FQGNSA. There are 13 residues in the CDR3. The V gene lost 5 bases and the J gene lost 8 bases, with 15 bases spanning the gap. CDR3 in DNA: TGTGCCAGCAGCGCAGGCGGGTTTTACGGCTACACCTTC. Encoded protein: CASSAGGFYGYTF. Supplemented by reference TRBV7-2 and TRBJ1-2, the full variable domain reads GAGVSQSPSNKVTEKGKDVELRCDPISGHTALYWYRQSLGQGLEFLIYFQGNSAPDKSGLPSDRFSAERTGGSVSTLTIQRTQQEDSAVYLCASSAGGFYGYTFGSGTRLTVV.

The chain is built from TRBV7-9 and TRBJ1-1; the D is unclear. CDR1 is SEHNR and CDR2 is FQNEAQ in the germline V gene (reference sequence). CDR3 size: 13 residues. V was pared by 4 bases and J by 1 base, with 7 bases between. As DNA, the CDR3 is TGTGCCAGCAGCTCATCAGGGAACACTGAAGCTTTCTTT. Translated: CASSSSGNTEAFF.

This clone occurred once. The chain joins TRBV11-3 to TRBJ2-7, with a tentative D call TRBD1 (5 bases). V lost 1 base to trimming and J lost 5 bases, with 15 bases between them. This CDR3 region has 15 residues. Germline lookup yields CDR1 SGHNT and CDR2 YENEEA. CDR3: CASSLGLGVSHEQYF. Here the CDR3 DNA reads TGTGCCAGCAGCTTAGGATTAGGGGTCAGTCACGAGCAGTACTTC.

The V gene is TRBV7-9, the J gene TRBJ2-5; no reliable D call. The CDR3 totals 11 residues. The germline V gene has CDR1 SEHNR and CDR2 FQNEAQ (reference sequence). With 5 bases removed from V and 5 bases from J, the gap between germline ends came to 6 bases. CDR3 region: CASSQRETQYF. The CDR3 DNA follows: TGTGCCAGCAGCCAGAGGGAGACCCAGTACTTC.

V gene TRBV15 combines with J gene TRBJ2-1; D is possibly TRBD1 or TRBD2 (5 bases each). CDR1 is LNHNV, CDR2 YYDKDF, per germline (reference sequence). This CDR3 contains 15 residues. Trimming took 1 base from V and 10 from J, leaving 17 bases between them. CDR3 in amino acids: CATSRAVGRTSEQFF. Written as DNA, the CDR3 is TGTGCCACCAGCAGAGCGGTGGGACGGACAAGCGAGCAGTTCTTC.

The chain carries TRBV5-1 and TRBJ2-3; D gene unclear. V lost 1 base to trimming and J lost 2 bases, with 11 bases between them. The CDR3 length is 15 residues. CDR1 and CDR2 (germline): SGHRS, YFSETQ. The CDR3 coding sequence is TGCGCCAGCAGCTTGTTTGGCGGTTTCACAGATACGCAGTATTTT. Amino acids: CASSLFGGFTDTQYF.

CDR3 residues: CASRESSAEAFF. The CDR3 coding sequence is TGTGCCAGCAGGGAAAGCTCGGCTGAAGCTTTCTTT. V and J are TRBV28 and TRBJ1-1; the D is unclear. Per the germline V gene, CDR1 is MDHEN and CDR2 is SYDVKM. The ends were cut back, 6 bases at V and 6 bases at J, with 11 bases in the middle. CDR3 length: 12 amino acids.

The chain couples TRBV27 to TRBJ2-1; TRBD1 is a possible D gene (5 bases). CDR3 length equals 16 residues. Trimming cost V 6 bases and J 5 bases, with 20 bases left between them. CDR1 MNHEY and CDR2 SMNVEV come from the germline V gene (reference sequence). DNA for the CDR3: TGTGCCAGCAGCTCATTCCTCCTGGCAGGGAACAATGAGCAGTTCTTC. Its translation is CASSSFLLAGNNEQFF.

CDR3 sequence reads: CASSLATSGADTQYF. The CDR3 bases are TGTGCCAGCAGCTTAGCGACCTCAGGAGCAGATACGCAGTATTTT. This chain connects TRBV7-9 to TRBJ2-3; D is unclear. V lost 0 bases and J lost 4, with 11 bases in between. There are 15 residues in the CDR3. Germline-derived CDR1 and CDR2 are SEHNR and FQNEAQ (reference sequence).

The chain joins TRBV7-9 to TRBJ2-5; maybe TRBD2 (5 bases). The CDR3 totals 13 residues. V dropped 4 bases and J dropped 5 bases, with 11 bases sitting between them. Germline V lookup: CDR1 SEHNR, CDR2 FQNEAQ (reference sequence). DNA of the CDR3: TGTGCCAGCAGCTCTACTAGTTTGGAGACCCAGTACTTC. Its protein is CASSSTSLETQYF.